This TCR beta chain was observed in a study of neoadjuvant nivolumab and ipilimumab in lung cancer. CDR3 length equals 12 residues. Germline CDR1 is SGHTA and CDR2 is FQGNSA. The ends were cut back, 2 bases at V and 7 bases at J, with 8 bases in the middle. Points on this clone: Its antigen is as yet unknown.

Study results and caveats: TCR receptors were sequenced in few samples. Compared with tumor-adjacent uninvolved lung, resected tumors showed greater richness and clonality. Blood richness before therapy tracked richness in tumors resected after neoadjuvant therapy. Only two of four nivolumab-treated tumors gained richness and clonality by surgery.

Assay used: immunoSEQ multiplex PCR; TCRdb lists only in-frame clones, some missing. The sample carries some 18,000 clones, approximately 73% recorded once. The TCR comes from an adult with non-small cell lung cancer. Sequenced material: tumor tissue, taken after neoadjuvant nivolumab, alone or with ipilimumab, at or shortly before surgery. The chain couples TRBV7-2 to TRBJ1-2; D is unclear. CDR3: CASSLNRLGYTF. Here the CDR3 DNA reads TGTGCCAGCAGCTTAAATCGGCTTGGCTACACCTTC.